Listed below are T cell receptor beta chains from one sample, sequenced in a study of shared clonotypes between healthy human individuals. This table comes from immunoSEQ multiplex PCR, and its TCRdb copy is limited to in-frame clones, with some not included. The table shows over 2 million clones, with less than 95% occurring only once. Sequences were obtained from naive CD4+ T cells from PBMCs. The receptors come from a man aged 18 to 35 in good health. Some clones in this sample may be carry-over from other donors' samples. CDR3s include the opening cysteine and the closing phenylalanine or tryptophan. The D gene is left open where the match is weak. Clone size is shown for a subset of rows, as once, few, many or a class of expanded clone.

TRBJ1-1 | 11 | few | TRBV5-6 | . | CASSLWHEAFF | TGTGCCAGCAGCTTGTGGCATGAAGCTTTCTTT
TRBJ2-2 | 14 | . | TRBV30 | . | CAWSRGAGTGELFF | TGTGCCTGGAGTCGGGGGGCGGGCACCGGGGAGCTGTTTTTT
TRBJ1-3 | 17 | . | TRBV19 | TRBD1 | CASSSQTGAPSGNTIYF | TGTGCCAGTAGTTCCCAGACAGGGGCCCCCTCTGGAAACACCATATATTTT
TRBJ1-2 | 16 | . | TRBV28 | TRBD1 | CASSLSLTPGQRRYTF | TGTGCCAGCAGTTTATCCCTTACCCCGGGACAGAGGCGCTACACCTTC
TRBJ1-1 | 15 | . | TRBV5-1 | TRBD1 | CASSQGVGMNTEAFF | TGCGCCAGCAGCCAGGGGGTTGGCATGAACACTGAAGCTTTCTTT
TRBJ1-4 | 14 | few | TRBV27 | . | CASSLSFRNEKLFF | TGTGCCAGCAGTTTATCGTTCAGGAATGAAAAACTGTTTTTT
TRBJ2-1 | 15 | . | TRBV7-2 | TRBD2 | CASSLAWGGYNEQFF | TGTGCCAGCAGCTTAGCCTGGGGGGGCTACAATGAGCAGTTCTTC
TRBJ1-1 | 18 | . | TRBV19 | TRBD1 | CASSTDRERGSTNTEAFF | TGTGCCAGTAGTACCGACAGGGAGCGCGGGTCGACTAACACTGAAGCTTTCTTT
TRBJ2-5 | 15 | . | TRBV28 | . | CASSPPGAKRETQYF | TGTGCCAGCAGTCCCCCGGGCGCTAAGAGAGAGACCCAGTACTTC
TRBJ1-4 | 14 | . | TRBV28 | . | CASSLPGGDEKLFF | TGTGCCAGCAGTTTGCCTGGGGGCGACGAAAAACTGTTTTTT
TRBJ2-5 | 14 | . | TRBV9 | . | CASSVGQRGETQYF | TGTGCCAGCAGCGTAGGTCAGCGAGGAGAGACCCAGTACTTC
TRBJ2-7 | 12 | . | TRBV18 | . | CASSGMLGVGYF | TGTGCCAGCTCTGGAATGTTAGGGGTAGGGTACTTC
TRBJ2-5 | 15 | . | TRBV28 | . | CASSSGSLNRETQYF | TGTGCCAGCAGTTCCGGGTCTCTGAACCGGGAGACCCAGTACTTC
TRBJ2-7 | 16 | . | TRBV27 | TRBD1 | CASSSPAGGLYYEQYF | TGTGCCAGCAGTTCTCCGGCAGGGGGCTTATACTACGAGCAGTACTTC
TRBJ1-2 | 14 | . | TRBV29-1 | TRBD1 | CSVDIGRGLYGYTF | TGCAGCGTTGACATTGGAAGGGGGCTCTATGGCTACACCTTC
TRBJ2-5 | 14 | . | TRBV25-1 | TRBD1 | CASSHPGQQETQYF | TGTGCCAGCAGTCACCCGGGACAGCAAGAGACCCAGTACTTC
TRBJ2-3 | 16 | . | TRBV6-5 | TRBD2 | CASSYSRREFTDTQYF | TGTGCCAGCAGTTACTCGCGGCGGGAGTTCACAGATACGCAGTATTTT
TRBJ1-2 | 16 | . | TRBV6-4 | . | CASSDSGAPTYYGYTF | TGTGCCAGCAGTGACTCGGGGGCCCCGACCTACTATGGCTACACCTTC
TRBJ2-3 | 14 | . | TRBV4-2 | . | CASSQFDETDTQYF | TGTGCCAGCAGCCAATTCGACGAGACAGATACGCAGTATTTT
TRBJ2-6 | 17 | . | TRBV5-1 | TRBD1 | CASSPGQGTSGANVLTF | TGCGCCAGCAGCCCGGGACAGGGAACCTCTGGGGCCAACGTCCTGACTTTC
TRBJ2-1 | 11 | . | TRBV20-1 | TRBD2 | CSASGRDEQFF | TGCAGTGCTAGTGGGAGGGATGAGCAGTTCTTC
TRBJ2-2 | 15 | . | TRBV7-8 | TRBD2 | CASSPDRGSTGELFF | TGTGCCAGCAGCCCGGATCGCGGGAGCACCGGGGAGCTGTTTTTT
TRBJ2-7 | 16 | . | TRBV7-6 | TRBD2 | CASSLGRLAGGYEQYF | TGTGCCAGCAGCTTAGGGCGGCTAGCGGGAGGCTACGAGCAGTACTTC
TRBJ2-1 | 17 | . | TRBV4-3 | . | CASSQDLQRGGYNEQFF | TGCGCCAGCAGCCAGGATCTCCAACGAGGAGGTTACAATGAGCAGTTCTTC
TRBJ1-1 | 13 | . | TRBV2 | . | CASGSGMNTEAFF | TGTGCCAGCGGCTCCGGCATGAACACTGAAGCTTTCTTT
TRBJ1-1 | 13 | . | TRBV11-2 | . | CASSLFANIEAFF | TGTGCCAGCAGCTTATTTGCGAACATTGAAGCTTTCTTT
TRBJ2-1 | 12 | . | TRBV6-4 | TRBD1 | CASRYRGHEQFF | TGTGCCAGCAGGTACAGGGGACATGAGCAGTTCTTC
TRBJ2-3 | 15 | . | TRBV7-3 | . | CASSLNSHETDTQYF | TGTGCCAGCAGCTTAAACTCCCACGAAACAGATACGCAGTATTTT
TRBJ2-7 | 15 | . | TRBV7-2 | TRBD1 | CASSAGQGASHEQYF | TGTGCCAGCAGCGCCGGACAGGGGGCATCACACGAGCAGTACTTC
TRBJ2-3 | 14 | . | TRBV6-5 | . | CASSWQASTDTQYF | TGTGCCAGCAGTTGGCAGGCTAGCACAGATACGCAGTATTTT
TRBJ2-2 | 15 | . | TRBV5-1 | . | CASSPPGRNTGELFF | TGCGCCAGCAGCCCTCCGGGACGGAACACCGGGGAGCTGTTTTTT
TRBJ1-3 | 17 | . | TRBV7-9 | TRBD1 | CASRPNRKGASGNTIYF | TGTGCCAGCAGGCCGAACAGAAAGGGGGCCTCTGGAAACACCATATATTTT
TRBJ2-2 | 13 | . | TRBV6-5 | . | CASSLDGTGELFF | TGTGCCAGCAGCCTGGACGGCACCGGGGAGCTGTTTTTT
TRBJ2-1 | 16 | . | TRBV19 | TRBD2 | CASSRLAGVLHNEQFF | TGTGCCAGTAGTAGGCTAGCGGGAGTTCTCCACAATGAGCAGTTCTTC
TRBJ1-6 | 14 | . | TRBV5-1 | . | CASCKSLSGSPLHF | TGCGCCAGCTGCAAGTCACTCTCGGGTTCACCCCTCCACTTT
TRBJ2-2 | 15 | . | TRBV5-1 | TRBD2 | CASSLVTGGTGELFF | TGCGCCAGCAGCTTGGTGACGGGGGGCACCGGGGAGCTGTTTTTT
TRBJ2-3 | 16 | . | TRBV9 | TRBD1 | CASSGRQGAFTDTQYF | TGTGCCAGCAGCGGTAGACAGGGGGCATTCACAGATACGCAGTATTTT
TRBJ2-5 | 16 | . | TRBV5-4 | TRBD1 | CASSFGGTGDQETQYF | TGTGCCAGCAGCTTCGGTGGGACAGGGGACCAAGAGACCCAGTACTTC
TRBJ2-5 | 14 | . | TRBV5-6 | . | CASSPPGGVETQYF | TGTGCCAGCAGCCCCCCCGGGGGAGTAGAGACCCAGTACTTC
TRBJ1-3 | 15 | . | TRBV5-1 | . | CASSLMGASGNTIYF | TGCGCCAGCAGCTTGATGGGGGCCTCTGGAAACACCATATATTTT
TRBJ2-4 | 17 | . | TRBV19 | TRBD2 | CASSLEAGAETRNIQYF | TGTGCCAGTAGTCTCGAAGCGGGAGCGGAAACTAGAAACATTCAGTACTTC
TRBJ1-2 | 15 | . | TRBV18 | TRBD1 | CASSMGQHFNYGYTF | TGTGCCAGCTCGATGGGACAGCATTTTAACTATGGCTACACCTTC
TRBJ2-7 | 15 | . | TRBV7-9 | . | CASSLAGGQIYEQYF | TGTGCCAGCAGCTTGGCCGGGGGGCAGATCTACGAGCAGTACTTC